This TCR beta chain was sequenced during a study of cytomegalovirus exposure and HLA in healthy donors listed by TCRdb under 2017. With respect to the entire study: According to an earlier analysis of a few hundred of the donors, some 180 million T cells yielded some 120 million unique TCR beta sequences and around 300 Gb of sequence data. An early release that covered some 640 HLA-typed donors contained around 300 gigabases of sequencing data and tens of millions of unique TCR sequences. Of the roughly 400 genotyped donors, over 80% were placed in the genetic ancestry cluster associated with self-reported Caucasian donors. The study aimed to test whether signatures of past pathogen exposure could be identified by cataloging public T cell receptors. The study profiled the T cell repertoires of hundreds of subjects by immunosequencing and related them to cytomegalovirus serostatus. In addition to the first cohort of about 650 subjects, a separate validation cohort of some 120 different subjects was used. The study combined high-throughput TCR immunosequencing, statistical association of individual TCRs with disease status, and machine learning to predict cytomegalovirus infection status. A later analysis re-examined previously published TCR beta repertoires from roughly 650 donors and added high-resolution HLA genotyping to investigate patterns of TCR occurrence. In the later analysis, no new phenotypic data were used to find candidate immune exposures; instead, reliance was placed on TCR beta sequences and their occurrence across donors. An earlier analysis of approximately 640 of the donors applied high-throughput TCR beta sequencing to assess whether each TCR beta V gene segment acted as functional or pseudogenic. Donor age, sex, ethnicity and CMV serostatus were collected together with the repertoire data. In a later genetic analysis, genome-wide SNP genotypes for about 65% of the roughly 670 donors were used, and that subset was treated as a discovery cohort. Every discovery cohort repertoire had been produced on one sequencing platform. HLA typing covered class I and class II loci at four-digit resolution. The number of donors typed differed by locus, with 629-630 for A, B, C, DRB1 and DQB1, about 500 for DQA1, 600 to 610 for DPA1, and some 440 for DPB1. Roughly 5 DR-DQ haplotypes were handled as single units for association and clustering, since linkage in the cohort was strong. Among several hundred genotyped donors of the cohort, an average of around 250,000 unique TCR beta nucleotide sequences was sequenced per donor, of which about 18% were non-productive. What the authors observed across the whole study: Because counts were too low, more than 15 rarely observed V segments, including chromosome 9 orphons, were excluded from the earlier analysis of some 590 of the donors. When HLA alleles, especially DR and DQ, strongly co-occurred, attributing TCR associations to individual alleles was difficult. A later genetic analysis associated a missense DCLRE1C variant with V-gene and J-gene trimming of TCR beta chains, and an independent cohort replicated the association. Correlated functional status among segregating V segments might be attributable to linkage disequilibrium, but an unknown experimental factor could not be ruled out. In both the original and validation cohorts, the classifier was reported to diagnose cytomegalovirus status with high specificity and sensitivity. The authors suggested that the approach could potentially be generalized to other disease states and immunological phenotypes. In a later analysis, TCR association rates were found to vary across HLA loci, with the most associated TCRs seen for DRB1 alleles and the fewest for HLA-C alleles. Compared with equally common non-associated chains, HLA-associated TCR beta chains in a later analysis were more clonally expanded and had lower generation probabilities. Because the 87-base-pair reads could not distinguish some IMGT-functional V segments, including TRBV6-2 and TRBV6-3, those segments were excluded. This cohort had only TCR beta chains sequenced, and the lack of alpha or paired-chain data limited which features could be detected. A later analysis reported that several top co-occurrence clusters appeared linked to parvovirus B19, influenza, CMV and Epstein-Barr virus. Most CMV-associated TCR beta chains appeared to be HLA-restricted in a later analysis, and the HLA associations seemed to be driven largely by CMV exposure. In an earlier analysis of several hundred of the donors, most TCR beta V segments were observed in productive rearrangements about 87% or about 30% of the time, broadly matching IMGT annotations. The study gave a list of roughly 150 TCR beta chains associated with cytomegalovirus. In a later genetic analysis, fewer N-insertions in productive TCRs were reported among donors in an Asian-associated ancestry cluster than the roughly 700-donor mean. Immune exposure information for the cohort was limited to CMV serostatus. Most TCR sequences were observed very rarely across donors, whereas some public TCRs were present in many individuals. In a later analysis, 15,000 to 20,000 TCR beta sequences were associated with specific HLA alleles at a false discovery rate of 0.05. The sequencing pipeline was judged likely to have produced a cluster of highly shared sequence variants as a technical artifact. Three of the identified cytomegalovirus-associated TCR beta chains were confirmed in vitro to be specific for cytomegalovirus antigens. Because some donors lacked HLA typing at each locus, the association tests relied only on the typed subset. Sequencing depth was assumed to be roughly uniform across donors in the presence/absence analyses, though that assumption may not hold. A further reported finding was that TCR beta sequences accurately predicted the HLA-A and HLA-B alleles for most subjects in the first cohort.

The CDR3, from cysteine to phenylalanine, totals 14 residues. Just CDR3 DNA is preserved here, 42 bases in frame from base 1. CDR1 and CDR2, looked up from the germline V gene, are MGHRA and YSYEKL. V and J are truncated by 3 bases and 5 bases respectively, leaving an intervening sequence of 13 bases. The method behind the library was the immunoSEQ multiplex PCR assay. For the multiplex PCR, a mixture combining 60 forward primers for TCR Vbeta segments and 13 reverse primers for TCR Jbeta segments was used. The CDR3 region of rearranged TCR beta genes was amplified from genomic DNA with a multiplex PCR assay. The amplified TCR beta libraries were sequenced on the Illumina HiSeq System as 87-base-pair reads. In the paper's pipeline: A later analysis counted about 80 million unique TCR beta chains across the 666 repertoires, and around 9.9 million of these chains were shared by at least two donors. Raw reads were error-corrected and collapsed into unique sequences with a nearest-neighbor algorithm that merged closely related sequences to remove PCR and sequencing errors. To assign V, D and J gene segments, CDR3 sequences were aligned to IMGT reference sequences. For a sequence to be retained, a match of at least six nucleotides was required to both a V gene segment and a J gene segment. Rearrangements were classified as productive when the CDR3 lacked stop codons and remained in frame with V and J, and all other rearrangements were classified as non-productive. CDR3 was defined by IMGT convention, running from the second conserved V-encoded cysteine to the conserved J-encoded phenylalanine. The earlier analysis of roughly 590 of the donors excluded any sequence lacking an unambiguous match to a single V gene segment. An earlier analysis of 450 to 650 of the donors called V segments functional above 56.7% productive rearrangements and segregating when the between-donor standard deviation exceeded 5%. A statistical classification framework was built for diagnosing cytomegalovirus status from the catalog of TCR beta chain sequences. In a later analysis, V and J genes were assigned by comparing TCR nucleotide sequences against IMGT/GENE-DB human TR gene sequences. The TCRdist pipeline was used in a later analysis to assign CDR3 sequences and most-parsimonious VDJ recombination scenarios. A later analysis defined each TCR beta chain by its CDR3 amino acid sequence plus V-gene family, and excluded reads lacking a unique V-gene family. A later analysis removed several hundred highly shared, low-generation-probability nucleotide sequences to deal with suspected cross-contamination and a sequencing artifact. A later analysis calculated a clonal expansion index for each public chain from normalized within-repertoire ranks of inferred template counts. In a later analysis, generation probabilities were computed with a VDJ recombination model fitted to out-of-frame rearrangements, and the resulting probabilities were checked against IGoR. In a later analysis, hypergeometric tests were used to score TCR-TCR, TCR-HLA and TCR-CMV co-occurrence, with a repertoire-size bias correction applied to TCR pairs. False discovery rates were estimated in a later analysis by permuting HLA or CMV assignments 20 times. In a later analysis, co-occurring TCRs were grouped using DBSCAN, and TCRdist sequence similarity was added for clustering within HLA-allele-positive subsets. Repertoires with fewer than 30,000 or more than 120,000 public chains were left out of co-occurrence clustering, as were about five repertoires with anomalous nucleotide sharing. TCRdb re-hosts the immuneACCESS table, in-frame sequences only. Its copies lack some clones; in the studies checked, an unresolved V gene accounts for under half of them, and the cause for the rest is not known. Clone size and the V and J calls come from that table; the DNA yielded D and trimming. The sample records over 100,000 clones, 75% to 85% of which are singletons. The top ten clonotypes cover 1.3% of the sample.

The cohort comprised 670 or so healthy bone marrow donors. All cohort members were sampled while nominally healthy, although unrecorded immune exposures were likely present. The donor tested CMV seronegative and was one of the 352 seronegative cohort members. A peripheral blood sample was provided by each donor, and peripheral blood mononuclear cells were used for TCR beta sequencing. The Qiagen DNeasy Blood Extraction Kit was used to extract genomic DNA from the blood cell samples. The sample holds one count of this clone. Its antigen is still unknown. No base quality information exists; no much larger clone differs at one position.

The rearrangement joined TRBV4-1 to TRBJ2-5; the D region possibly corresponds to TRBD2 (6 bases align). The sequenced material came from PBMCs. The origin of this receptor is a woman between 40 and 55 years old in good health and CMV-seronegative. The CDR3 region has the sequence CASSHLRREETQYF. The DNA sequence is TGCGCCAGCAGCCACCTTAGGAGGGAGGAGACCCAGTACTTC.